The rows below give T cell receptor beta chains drawn from one sample of a study of cytomegalovirus exposure and HLA in healthy donors. Sequencing was performed with immunoSEQ multiplex PCR; in TCRdb, only in-frame clones are kept and a portion is missing. This table has approximately 70,000 clones, around three quarters appearing once. The sequencing input was PBMCs. The receptors shown here come from a man in his fifties in good health and CMV-seronegative. CDR3s include the opening cysteine and the closing phenylalanine or tryptophan. D genes are given only for firm matches. For some rows the clone size is stated as once, few or many, or as a class when expanded; others skip it.

NA,NA,TRBV4-3,TRBJ1-2,CASSPTVHYGYTF,TGCGCCAGCAGCCCGACAGTGCACTATGGCTACACCTTC
NA,NA,TRBV2,TRBJ1-1,CASSELNRGWGNTEAFF,TGTGCCAGCAGTGAACTTAATAGGGGATGGGGGAACACTGAAGCTTTCTTT
NA,TRBD1,TRBV11-2,TRBJ1-2,CASSFHRTGEYGYTF,TGTGCCAGCAGCTTCCACAGGACAGGGGAATATGGCTACACCTTC
NA,TRBD1,TRBV5-1,TRBJ1-6,CASSLPGTGVSPLHF,TGCGCCAGCAGCTTACCCGGGACAGGGGTCTCACCCCTCCACTTT
few,NA,TRBV10-3,TRBJ2-7,CAIGTSTYEQYF,TGTGCCATCGGGACATCGACCTACGAGCAGTACTTC
few,NA,TRBV6-6,TRBJ2-3,CASSYPAQRGDTQYF,TGTGCCAGCAGTTATCCGGCCCAGCGAGGAGATACGCAGTATTTT
NA,TRBD2,TRBV7-6,TRBJ2-1,CASSLAAREAHSYNEQFF,TGTGCCAGCAGCTTAGCGGCGCGGGAGGCTCACTCCTACAATGAGCAGTTCTTC
once,TRBD1,TRBV23-1,TRBJ1-2,CASSRTGGFGYTF,TGCGCCAGCAGTCGAACAGGGGGCTTTGGCTACACCTTC
NA,TRBD1,TRBV19,TRBJ1-6,CASSTQGVSSPLHF,TGTGCCAGTAGCACACAGGGGGTGAGTTCACCCCTCCACTTT
NA,TRBD1,TRBV6-5,TRBJ2-6,CASSFQGASGANVLTF,TGTGCCAGCAGTTTTCAGGGGGCCTCTGGGGCCAACGTCCTGACTTTC
NA,TRBD1,TRBV11-3,TRBJ2-7,CASSPKTGSREQYF,TGTGCCAGCAGCCCGAAGACAGGGTCAAGAGAGCAGTACTTC
NA,TRBD2,TRBV19,TRBJ2-1,CASSIATSGSRYNEQFF,TGTGCCAGTAGTATAGCGACTAGCGGGAGCAGATACAATGAGCAGTTCTTC
NA,TRBD1,TRBV5-5,TRBJ2-2,CASSGRQGANTGELFF,TGTGCCAGCAGCGGCAGACAGGGGGCTAACACCGGGGAGCTGTTTTTT
NA,TRBD2,TRBV4-1,TRBJ2-1,CASSQVGLAGVVLFF,TGCGCCAGCAGCCAAGTGGGACTAGCGGGAGTGGTACTGTTCTTC
few,TRBD2,TRBV10-3,TRBJ2-3,CAIRGTSGFTDTQYF,TGTGCCATCAGGGGGACTAGCGGATTCACAGATACGCAGTATTTT
once,NA,TRBV19,TRBJ1-3,CASRVTAANTIYF,TGTGCCAGTAGGGTGACAGCAGCGAACACCATATATTTT
NA,NA,TRBV6-5,TRBJ1-1,CASAPPGGARSEAFF,TGTGCCAGCGCACCTCCGGGCGGGGCAAGGTCTGAAGCTTTCTTT
NA,NA,TRBV19,TRBJ1-2,CASSIRQNYGYTF,TGTGCCAGTAGTATCAGACAGAACTATGGCTACACCTTC
NA,TRBD1,TRBV27,TRBJ1-1,CASSLAPGTGNTEAFF,TGTGCCAGCAGTTTAGCCCCCGGGACAGGGAACACTGAAGCTTTCTTT
NA,NA,TRBV6-1,TRBJ1-1,CASTQRGENTEAFF,TGTGCCAGCACCCAACGGGGTGAGAACACTGAAGCTTTCTTT
NA,NA,TRBV6-1,TRBJ2-7,CASSAGLHSYEQYF,TGTGCCAGCAGTGCTGGACTCCACTCCTACGAGCAGTACTTC
NA,NA,TRBV18,TRBJ1-6,CASSPPSLQDSPLHF,TGTGCCAGCTCACCACCTTCGCTACAGGATTCACCCCTCCACTTT
NA,NA,TRBV6-6,TRBJ2-1,CASSPGAGEQFF,TGTGCCAGCAGTCCAGGGGCGGGTGAGCAGTTCTTC
NA,NA,TRBV28,TRBJ1-2,CASSPQYGYTF,TGTGCCAGCAGTCCCCAATATGGCTACACCTTC
once,NA,TRBV27,TRBJ1-2,CASSSLGRGRGYTF,TGTGCCAGCAGTTCACTCGGGAGAGGACGAGGCTACACCTTC
few,NA,TRBV4-1,TRBJ2-5,CASSIAIQETQYF,TGCGCCAGCAGCATTGCGATCCAAGAGACCCAGTACTTC
NA,TRBD2,TRBV27,TRBJ2-1,CASSLAGGDIYNEQFF,TGTGCCAGCAGTTTGGCGGGGGGAGACATTTACAATGAGCAGTTCTTC
medium-sized,TRBD1,TRBV6-5,TRBJ1-1,CASSYLAPGGTEAFF,TGTGCCAGCAGTTACCTGGCGCCAGGGGGCACTGAAGCTTTCTTT
NA,NA,TRBV5-4,TRBJ2-2,CASSPAGGSGELFF,TGTGCCAGCAGCCCGGCCGGGGGTTCCGGGGAGCTGTTTTTT
NA,TRBD1,TRBV5-8,TRBJ1-3,CANHRQGAGNTIYF,TGTGCCAACCATAGACAGGGCGCAGGAAACACCATATATTTT
NA,NA,TRBV27,TRBJ1-1,CASSLDVGGGTEAFF,TGTGCCAGCAGTTTAGACGTGGGAGGAGGCACTGAAGCTTTCTTT
once,TRBD2,TRBV29-1,TRBJ2-1,CSVSGTSSEQFF,TGCAGCGTTTCCGGGACTAGCAGCGAGCAGTTCTTC
NA,NA,TRBV28,TRBJ1-5,CASRAGGSNQPQHF,TGTGCCAGCAGGGCGGGGGGTAGCAATCAGCCCCAGCATTTT
NA,NA,TRBV19,TRBJ1-6,CASSTYGANSPLHF,TGTGCCAGTAGTACTTATGGAGCTAATTCACCCCTCCACTTT
NA,TRBD2,TRBV5-1,TRBJ2-3,CASSLGGGYTDTQYF,TGCGCCAGCAGCTTGGGGGGGGGATACACAGATACGCAGTATTTT
NA,NA,TRBV7-2,TRBJ1-1,CASSLPWRSPEAFF,TGTGCCAGCAGCTTACCCTGGCGGAGCCCTGAAGCTTTCTTT
NA,NA,TRBV5-1,TRBJ2-7,CASSLFYEQYF,TGCGCCAGCAGCCTCTTCTACGAGCAGTACTTC
NA,NA,TRBV28,TRBJ2-3,CASKSPADTQYF,TGTGCCAGCAAGTCCCCGGCAGATACGCAGTATTTT
once,NA,TRBV10-1,TRBJ2-3,CASKGQSTDTQYF,TGCGCCAGCAAAGGACAGAGCACAGATACGCAGTATTTT
NA,NA,TRBV11-2,TRBJ2-7,CASSLVQNEQYF,TGTGCCAGCAGCTTAGTACAGAACGAGCAGTACTTC
NA,NA,TRBV7-9,TRBJ1-4,CASSLAQQNEKLFF,TGTGCCAGCAGCTTAGCGCAACAGAATGAAAAACTGTTTTTT
NA,NA,TRBV11-2,TRBJ2-2,CASSSLRGANTGELFF,TGTGCCAGCAGCTCCCTTCGAGGCGCGAACACCGGGGAGCTGTTTTTT
NA,NA,TRBV6-5,TRBJ1-5,CASGDRRLSNQPQHF,TGTGCCAGCGGAGACAGGCGGTTGAGCAATCAGCCCCAGCATTTT
few,NA,TRBV21-1,TRBJ1-6,CTGTVNSPLHF,TGTACCGGGACAGTTAATTCACCCCTCCACTTT
NA,NA,TRBV7-5,TRBJ1-2,CARSLLYGYTF,TGTGCCAGAAGCCTTCTCTATGGCTACACCTTC
few,NA,TRBV28,TRBJ2-7,CASSLASAYEQYF,TGTGCCAGCAGTTTGGCCTCAGCCTACGAGCAGTACTTC